This T cell receptor beta chain is drawn from a study of blood T cell repertoires in COVID-19. For the study at large: Specimens from acute and convalescent COVID-19 originated in the United States, Italy and Spain. From T cells, B-cell-depleted T cells, or PBMCs came the material, which was cDNA or gDNA.

Authors' analysis steps: Counts of nucleated cells, estimated from reference gene primer amplification, were obtained. Assay used: immunoSEQ multiplex PCR; TCRdb lists only in-frame clones, some missing. The V and J calls and clone size are taken from that table; D and trimming were inferred from the DNA. Of 200,000 to 250,000 clones in the sample, around 84% were seen once. This CDR3 comprises 16 residues. The trim removed 2 bases at V and 8 bases at J, leaving 9 bases unmatched. The germline V gene encodes CDR1 MNHEY and CDR2 SVGAGI. The chain uses TRBV6-5 and TRBJ1-6, with TRBD1 identical over 7 bases. Sequenced material: peripheral blood. This clonotype was obtained from an elderly woman with active or convalescent COVID-19. The CDR3 bases are TGTGCCAGCAGTTACATTCGAGTTGACAGGGATTCACCCCTCCACTTT. This gives the protein CASSYIRVDRDSPLHF.